This entry lists 13 T cell receptor beta chains sequenced from one sample in a study of blood T cell repertoires in COVID-19. Using immunoSEQ multiplex PCR, the repertoire was profiled, and TCRdb retains in-frame clones only, with some absent. The profile shows fewer than 400,000 clones, approximately 88% of them singletons. The sample comprised PBMCs or T cells enriched from blood (not recorded which). The receptors originated from a woman aged 18-29 years who had recovered from COVID-19.

This chain joins TRBV4-2 and TRBJ1-2; the D is unclear. Germline CDR1 reads LGHNA; CDR2 reads YNFKEQ. V lost 0 bases to trimming and J lost 4 bases, with 21 bases between them. The CDR3 spans 18 residues. CDR3 coding DNA: TGTGCCAGCAGCCAAGATGGGGTGGGAGGCGTTTTGGTCTATGGCTACACCTTC. Its protein product is CASSQDGVGGVLVYGYTF.

V and J are TRBV6-5 and TRBJ1-5; 7 bases match TRBD1. With V trimmed by 4 bases and J by 1 base, 4 bases remained unmatched. CDR1 is MNHEY and CDR2 is SVGAGI in the germline V gene. The CDR3 is made up of 15 amino acids. CDR3 sequence reads: CASSSGTASNQPQHF. In DNA form, the CDR3 reads TGTGCCAGCAGTTCTGGGACAGCCAGCAATCAGCCCCAGCATTTT.

The chain uses TRBV10-3 and TRBJ1-5, with D unclear. V lost 4 bases to trimming and J lost 5 bases, with 9 bases between them. CDR3 length equals 13 residues. CDR1 and CDR2 (germline): ENHRY, SYGVKD. The CDR3 region has the DNA TGTGCCATCAGTGTGACAACAGATCAGCCCCAGCATTTT. Translating it yields CAISVTTDQPQHF.

In DNA form, the CDR3 reads TGTGCCAGCTCCCGGGGAGGGCATGGCTACACCTTC. This gives the protein CASSRGGHGYTF. This chain joins TRBV28 and TRBJ1-2; D is uncertain. The germline gives CDR1 MDHEN, CDR2 SYDVKM. The V end lost 8 bases, the J end lost 6 bases, and 13 bases lay between the germline ends. The CDR3 is 12 amino acids.

This chain links TRBV5-4 with TRBJ2-7, with TRBD2 matching 8 bases. CDR1 is SGHNT, CDR2 YYREEE, per germline (reference sequence). This CDR3 has 13 residues. The ends lost 4 bases at V and 5 bases at J; junction bases unmatched: 5. The CDR3 spells CASSAGGRDEQYF. In DNA form, the CDR3 reads TGTGCCAGCAGCGCGGGGGGTAGGGACGAGCAGTACTTC.

The chain combines TRBV7-9 with TRBJ1-1; 10 nucleotides align to TRBD1. The CDR3 has 19 amino acids. Germline CDR1 SEHNR, CDR2 FQNEAQ (reference sequence). Unmatched junction bases numbered 16, after V lost 5 bases and J lost 1 base. CDR3 residues: CASSLGQGYHLAKNTEAFF. CDR3 DNA: TGTGCCAGCAGCCTGGGACAGGGGTACCACCTAGCCAAGAACACTGAAGCTTTCTTT.

This chain joins TRBV4-3 and TRBJ1-1, with a tentative D call TRBD1 (6 bases). The CDR3 covers 18 residues. Per germline, CDR1 LGHNA and CDR2 YSLEER. Trimming took off 1 base at V and 3 bases at J, with 21 bases between the two ends. DNA for the CDR3: TGCGCCAGCAGCCAAGGCTCCAGGTGGGGGCGAGAGGACACTGAAGCTTTCTTT. This codes for CASSQGSRWGREDTEAFF.

This clone occurred once. The V call is TRBV11-2, the J call TRBJ2-1, with a weak D call TRBD2 (6 bases). Germline CDR1 SGHAT, CDR2 FQNNGV. The CDR3 extends over 12 amino acids. The V gene lost 2 bases and the J gene lost 12 bases, with 11 bases spanning the gap. Here the CDR3 DNA reads TGTGCCAGCAGCTTATTTGGGGGGTCGCAGTTCTTC. Translated: CASSLFGGSQFF.

This chain uses TRBV6-1 with TRBJ2-7; TRBD2 is a possible D gene (7 bases). CDR3 size: 14 residues. The V end was cut by 2 bases, the J end by 5 bases, with 13 bases between. CDR1 is MNHNS, CDR2 SASEGT, per germline. The CDR3 DNA sequence: TGTGCCAGCAGTGAAACGGGGGGCCAGGACGAGCAGTACTTC. Translated, it gives CASSETGGQDEQYF.

This chain links TRBV29-1 with TRBJ1-2, with unresolved D. Germline CDR1 reads SQVTM; CDR2 reads ANQGSEA. This CDR3 has 13 amino acids. V shed 1 base and J shed 0 bases, with 6 bases lying between them. The CDR3 coding sequence is TGCAGCGTTGAAGTTCCTGCTAACTATGGCTACACCTTC. Translated, it gives CSVEVPANYGYTF.

This chain joins TRBV9 and TRBJ2-5; D may be TRBD2 (5 bases). V lost 0 bases, J lost 1 base, and 13 bases lay in between. The CDR3 has 16 amino acids. The germline V gene has CDR1 SGDLS and CDR2 YYNGEE. CDR3 sequence: CASSVAPRGSQETQYF. CDR3 in DNA: TGTGCCAGCAGCGTAGCACCGCGTGGGAGCCAAGAGACCCAGTACTTC.

The chain is built from TRBV6-4 and TRBJ1-1; no reliable D call. Trimming left V 5 bases short and J 3 bases short, with 10 bases between. The CDR3 is 13 residues long. Germline-derived CDR1 and CDR2 are MRHNA and SNTAGT. The CDR3 DNA reads TGTGCCAGCAGTTTGGAGGATGACACTGAAGCTTTCTTT. It specifies CASSLEDDTEAFF.

This clone was counted between two and nine times. V is TRBV27 and J is TRBJ1-1, with D possibly being TRBD1 (6 bases). Germline-derived CDR1 and CDR2 are MNHEY and SMNVEV (reference sequence). This CDR3 contains 15 residues. V dropped 6 bases and J dropped 0 bases, with 14 bases sitting between them. CDR3 DNA sequence: TGTGCCAGCAGGCGACAGGATTTAATGAACACTGAAGCTTTCTTT. It translates to CASRRQDLMNTEAFF.